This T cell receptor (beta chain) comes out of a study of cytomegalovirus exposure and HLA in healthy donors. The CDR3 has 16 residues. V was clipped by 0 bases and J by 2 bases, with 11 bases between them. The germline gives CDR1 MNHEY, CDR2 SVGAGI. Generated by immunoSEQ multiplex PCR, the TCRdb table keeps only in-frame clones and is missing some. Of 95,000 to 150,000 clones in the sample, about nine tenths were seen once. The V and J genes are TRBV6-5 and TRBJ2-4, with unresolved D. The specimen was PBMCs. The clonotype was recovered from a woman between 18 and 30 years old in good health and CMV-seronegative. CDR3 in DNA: TGTGCCAGCAGTTACTCAGTTGCGGTCTCCAAAAACATTCAGTACTTC. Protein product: CASSYSVAVSKNIQYF.